The clone carrying this T cell receptor beta chain turned up a few times. Its antigen is undetermined. Molecules of cDNA were individually given unique molecular identifiers that were attached to them. MiXCR, run by TCRdb on the 5' RACE reads, gives a single entry per CDR3 protein. The sample consists of about 64,000 distinct CDR3 sequences, less than 15% of them appearing once. CDR3 length: 16 amino acids. With V trimmed by 3 bases and J by 5 bases, 8 bases remained unmatched. CDR1 is SGHNT, CDR2 YENEEA, per germline. This sample is part of a study of early T cells in non-severe SARS-CoV-2 infection. Notes on the study in general: Database matching using VDJdb favored anti-spike CD8 responses, with private and CD4 specificities left missing.

Sequenced: whole blood. The genes are TRBV11-3 and TRBJ2-7, with 12 bases fitting TRBD1. This receptor was identified in an adult who was a healthcare worker with PCR-confirmed SARS-CoV-2 infection or an uninfected control (not recorded which). The CDR3 bases are TGTGCCAGCAGCTTGGGCACCGGGACAGGGGGCGACGAGCAGTACTTC. It specifies CASSLGTGTGGDEQYF.